The sequence of this T cell receptor (beta chain) was determined in a study of CD8 T cells in Susac syndrome. Study-wide results and limits: As the study acknowledged, the number of individuals in its TCR sequencing and HLA analysis was relatively small.

The CDR3 sequence is 16 residues long. From germline, CDR1 is DFQATT and CDR2 SNEGSKA (reference sequence). V trimming: 0 bases; J trimming: 4 bases; junction bases outside the gene matches: 8. Of note for this clonotype: The antigen remains undetermined.

Roughly 0.45 to 1 ug RNA was reverse transcribed with random hexamers. The method of amplification for TCR beta CDR3 was immunoSEQ multiplex PCR, covering 54 Vbeta and 13 Jbeta. A single record per CDR3 protein comes from TCRdb applying MiXCR to the immunoSEQ multiplex PCR reads. The sample has about 120,000 distinct CDR3 sequences; over 90% are singletons. TCR beta sequences were obtained from blood CD8+ and CD4+ T cells. Negative isolation yielded CD4+ and CD8+ T cells, and FACS enriched TEMRA cells. Sequenced input: CD4+ T cells from PBMCs. The sequence derives from a human donor in good health. The chain links TRBV20-1 to TRBJ2-1; the match to TRBD2 covers 8 bases. The CDR3 region is CSARDYAGRGYNEQFF. Written as DNA, the CDR3 is TGCAGTGCTAGAGATTATGCCGGGAGGGGATACAATGAGCAGTTCTTC.